One sample yielded the 5 T cell receptor beta chains listed below, sequenced in a study of cytomegalovirus exposure and HLA in healthy donors. The study ran its PCR with 60 Vbeta and 13 Jbeta primers. Libraries were prepared by immunoSEQ multiplex PCR; TCRdb keeps only in-frame clonotypes and omits some of them. The table includes some 140,000 clones, about 77% detected once. The sample taken for sequencing was PBMCs. These receptors were collected from a man in his fifties in good health and CMV-seronegative.

The CDR3 spells CASLSSGSRELFF. The CDR3 DNA sequence: TGTGCCAGCTTGAGTAGCGGGAGCCGGGAGCTGTTTTTT. The chain combines TRBV6-1 with TRBJ2-2, with 9 bases aligning to TRBD2. The CDR3 loop spans 13 amino acids. Germline CDR1 is MNHNS and CDR2 is SASEGT. With 8 bases clipped from V and 9 bases from J, the junction kept 7 bases outside the gene matches.

The rearrangement links TRBV19 to TRBJ2-1, with TRBD2 identical over 12 bases. The V segment lost 4 bases and the J segment 8 bases; nucleotides outside the gene matches: 9. CDR3 length equals 16 residues. Germline V CDR1 and CDR2: LNHDA, SQIVND (reference sequence). CDR3 protein: CASSTIRLAGVHEQFF. CDR3 in DNA: TGTGCCAGTAGTACGATCAGACTAGCGGGAGTTCATGAGCAGTTCTTC.

CDR3 amino acids: CASGLGQGNYNEQFF. CDR3 in DNA: TGTGCTAGTGGTTTAGGACAGGGGAACTACAATGAGCAGTTCTTC. V and J are TRBV12-5 and TRBJ2-1, with 9 nucleotides matching TRBD1. Losses at the gene ends were 3 bases for V and 3 bases for J; bases not matched to a gene: 3. The CDR3 consists of 15 residues. From germline, CDR1 is LGHNT and CDR2 FRNRAP.

The chain recombines TRBV4-1 with TRBJ2-7; 12 bases are shared with TRBD1. V dropped 2 bases and J dropped 5; count of bases not matched to a gene: 13. This CDR3 region has 18 residues. Germline V gene data show CDR1 as MGHRA and CDR2 as YSYEKL. In nucleotides, the CDR3 is TGCGCCAGCAGCCAAATTGGGGGGACAGGGGGCCCATTGGACGAGCAGTACTTC. Its translation is CASSQIGGTGGPLDEQYF.

The V and J genes are TRBV7-9 and TRBJ2-5; 7 nucleotides align to TRBD1. The V gene end was trimmed by 4 bases and the J gene end by 2 bases; junction bases not matched to a gene: 7. CDR3 length equals 15 residues. Germline V lookup: CDR1 SEHNR, CDR2 FQNEAQ (reference sequence). Here the CDR3 DNA reads TGTGCCAGCAGCTGGCACCGGGACAGTCAAGAGACCCAGTACTTC. Protein product: CASSWHRDSQETQYF.